This TCR beta chain was profiled in a study of T cell changes during pregnancy in multiple sclerosis (dated by TCRdb to between 2018 and 2021). About the study as a whole: Changes in the T cell repertoire over the course of pregnancy were examined in this study in women with multiple sclerosis.

Comments on this clone: The antigen this receptor binds is unknown. No clone much larger than this one lies a single base away; base qualities are absent.

The library was generated by the immunoSEQ multiplex PCR assay. TCRdb holds this immuneACCESS table with in-frame rearrangements only. Some clones are missing; in checked studies, unresolved V genes explain under half, and the rest has no known cause. Here the sample has about 83,000 clones; about 89% occur a single time. The ten most abundant clones make up approximately 3.3% of the sample. This TCR was recovered from a female donor in good health, serving as a control in a pregnancy study. Some clones in this sample may be carry-over from other donors' samples. The specimen was PBMCs, collected in the first trimester of pregnancy.

The CDR3 has the sequence CASSDIGDSSYEQYF. The bases read TGTGCCAGCAGTGATATAGGGGATAGTTCCTACGAGCAGTACTTC. This chain joins TRBV2 to TRBJ2-7, and TRBD1 may be the D gene, going by 5 matching bases. CDR1 and CDR2, per the germline V gene, are SNHLY and FYNNEI. The trim is 3 bases for V and 1 base for J, with a gap of 13 bases between the germline ends. Taken from cysteine to phenylalanine, the CDR3 has 15 residues. The only DNA kept is the CDR3, 45 bases in frame from the first base. The full variable domain, with segments outside the CDR3 supplied by the reference TRBV2 and TRBJ2-7 proteins, appears as EPEVTQTPSHQVTQMGQEVILRCVPISNHLYFYWYRQILGQKVEFLVSFYNNEISEKSEIFDDQFSVERPDGSNFTLKIRSTKLEDSAMYFCASSDIGDSSYEQYFGPGTRLTVT.